This T cell receptor beta chain was documented in a study of shared clonotypes between healthy human individuals. Overall study results and limits: Naive subsets, compared against memory subsets, generally had larger estimated richness values. What limited the represented genetic and exposure-history diversity was the small number of donors.

About this clone itself: Its antigen is currently unknown.

Healthy HIV-negative adults without recent acute infections or vaccinations served as donors. The CDR3 has 14 residues. The germline V gene encodes CDR1 MDHEN and CDR2 SYDVKM. TCRdb's copy holds only in-frame clones and misses some; the assay was immunoSEQ multiplex PCR. The sample consists of over a million clones, about 80% of them appearing once. The V gene is TRBV28, the J gene TRBJ2-5; the match to TRBD1 covers 7 bases. The DNA end favors TRBJ2-7, so the J call may be wrong. Sequencing input: memory CD4+ T cells from PBMCs. Subset specified: CD45RA-negative fraction. The source is a man between 18 and 35 years old in good health. Some clones in this sample may be carry-over from other donors' samples. CDR3 nucleotides: TGTGCCAGCATCACAGGGGTTCATGGAAGCGAGCAGTACTTC. This encodes CASITGVHGSEQYF.